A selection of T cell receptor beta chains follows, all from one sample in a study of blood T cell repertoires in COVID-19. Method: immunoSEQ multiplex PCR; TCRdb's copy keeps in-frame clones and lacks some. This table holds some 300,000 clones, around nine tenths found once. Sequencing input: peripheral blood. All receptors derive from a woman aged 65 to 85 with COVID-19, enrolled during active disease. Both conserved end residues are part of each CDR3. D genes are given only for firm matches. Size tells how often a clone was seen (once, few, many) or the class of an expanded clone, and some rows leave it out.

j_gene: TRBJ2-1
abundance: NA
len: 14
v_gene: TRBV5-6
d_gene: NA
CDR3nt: TGTGCCAGCAGCACCCTAGGAGGGGACAATGAGCAGTTCTTC
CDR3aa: CASSTLGGDNEQFF

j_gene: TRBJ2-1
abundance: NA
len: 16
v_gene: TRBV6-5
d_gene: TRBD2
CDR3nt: TGTGCCAGCAGTTCGCCTCTAGCGGGCAGGTACAATGAGCAGTTCTTC
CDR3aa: CASSSPLAGRYNEQFF

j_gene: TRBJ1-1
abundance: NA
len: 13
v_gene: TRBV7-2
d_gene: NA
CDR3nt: TGTGCCAGCAGCTTAGAACGGGGGACTGAAGCTTTCTTT
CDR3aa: CASSLERGTEAFF

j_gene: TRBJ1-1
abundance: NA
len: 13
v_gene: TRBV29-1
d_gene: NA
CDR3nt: TGCAGCGTTGAACGCCCTATGAACACTGAAGCTTTCTTT
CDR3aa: CSVERPMNTEAFF

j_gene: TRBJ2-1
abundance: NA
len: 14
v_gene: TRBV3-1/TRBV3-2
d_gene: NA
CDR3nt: TGTGCCAGCAGCCAAGACCCCAGTTACAATGAGCAGTTCTTC
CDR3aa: CASSQDPSYNEQFF

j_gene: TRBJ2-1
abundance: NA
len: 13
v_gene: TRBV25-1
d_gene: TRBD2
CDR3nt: TGTGCCAGCAGTGACAGGGAGGGGAATGAGCAGTTCTTC
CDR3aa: CASSDREGNEQFF

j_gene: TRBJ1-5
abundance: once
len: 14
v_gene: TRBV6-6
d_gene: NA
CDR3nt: TGTGCCAGCAGTTACTCCCAGGCCTCGAGGCCCCAGCATTTT
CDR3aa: CASSYSQASRPQHF

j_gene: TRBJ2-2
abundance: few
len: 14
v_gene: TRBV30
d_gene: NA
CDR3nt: TGTGCCTGGAAACCGCTATTAGGGGACGGGGAGCTGTTTTTT
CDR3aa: CAWKPLLGDGELFF

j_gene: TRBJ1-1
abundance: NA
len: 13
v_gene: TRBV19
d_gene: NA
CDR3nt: TGTGCCAGTAGTACAACAGTGAACACTGAAGCTTTCTTT
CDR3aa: CASSTTVNTEAFF

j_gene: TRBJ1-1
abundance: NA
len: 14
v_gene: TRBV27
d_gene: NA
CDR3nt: TGTGCCAGCAGCCAAAGCAGGGTGAGCACTGAAGCTTTCTTT
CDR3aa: CASSQSRVSTEAFF

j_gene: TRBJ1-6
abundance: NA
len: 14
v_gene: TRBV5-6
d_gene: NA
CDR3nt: TGTGCCAGCAGCTTGAACAGTAATAATTCACCCCTCCACTTT
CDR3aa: CASSLNSNNSPLHF

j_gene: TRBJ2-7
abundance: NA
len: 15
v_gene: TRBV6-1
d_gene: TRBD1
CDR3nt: TGTGCCAGCAGTGACAGGGGGCTTAACCCCTACGAGCAGTACTTC
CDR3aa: CASSDRGLNPYEQYF

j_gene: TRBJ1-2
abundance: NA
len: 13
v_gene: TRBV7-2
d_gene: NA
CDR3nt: TGTGCCAGCAGTCCGGGGGATCGCTATGGCTACACCTTC
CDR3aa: CASSPGDRYGYTF

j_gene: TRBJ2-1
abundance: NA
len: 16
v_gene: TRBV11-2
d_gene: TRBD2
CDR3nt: TGTGCCAGCAGCTTACGCCTGGCGGGGGGCTACAATGAGCAGTTCTTC
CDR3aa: CASSLRLAGGYNEQFF

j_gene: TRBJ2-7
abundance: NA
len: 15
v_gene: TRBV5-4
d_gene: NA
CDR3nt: TGTGCCAGCAGCTTTGGACAGACGAGCTCCTACGAGCAGTACTTC
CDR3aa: CASSFGQTSSYEQYF

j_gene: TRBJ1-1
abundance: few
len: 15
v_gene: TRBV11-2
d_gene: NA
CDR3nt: TGTGCCAGCAGCTCCCGCGGGGGGGGGAACACTGAAGCTTTCTTT
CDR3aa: CASSSRGGGNTEAFF

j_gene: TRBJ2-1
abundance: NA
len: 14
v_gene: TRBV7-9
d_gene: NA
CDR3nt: TGTGCCAGCAGCTTCCGGGACAACAAAAATGAGCAGTTCTTC
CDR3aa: CASSFRDNKNEQFF

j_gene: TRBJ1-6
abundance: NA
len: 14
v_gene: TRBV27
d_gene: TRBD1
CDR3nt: TGTGCCAGCAGTCGGGACAGGGGAAATTCACCCCTCCACTTT
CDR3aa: CASSRDRGNSPLHF

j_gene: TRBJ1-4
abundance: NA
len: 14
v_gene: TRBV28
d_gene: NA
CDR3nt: TGTGCCAGCAGTTCACGCAGTCTTAATGAAAAACTGTTTTTT
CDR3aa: CASSSRSLNEKLFF

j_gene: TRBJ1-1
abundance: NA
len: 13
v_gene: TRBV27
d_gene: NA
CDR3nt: TGTGCCAGCAGTTTCGCGGCGCTAACTGAAGCTTTCTTT
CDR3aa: CASSFAALTEAFF

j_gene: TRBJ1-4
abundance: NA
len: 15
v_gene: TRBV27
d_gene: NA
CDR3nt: TGTGCCAGCAGATCCCTCGGGACACCTAATGAAAAACTGTTTTTT
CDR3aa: CASRSLGTPNEKLFF

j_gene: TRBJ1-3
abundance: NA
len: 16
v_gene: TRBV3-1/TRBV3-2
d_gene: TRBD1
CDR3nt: TGTGCCAGCAGCCAAGGGGGACAGGGATCTGGAAACACCATATATTTT
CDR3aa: CASSQGGQGSGNTIYF

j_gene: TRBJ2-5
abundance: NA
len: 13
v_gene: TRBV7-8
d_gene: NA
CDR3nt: TGTGCCAGCAGCTTAGGAGACAGGGAGGCCCAGTACTTC
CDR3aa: CASSLGDREAQYF

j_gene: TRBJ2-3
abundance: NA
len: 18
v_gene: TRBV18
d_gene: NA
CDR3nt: TGTGCCAGCTCACCACCTACCGCCACAGGGAGTCGACCAGATACGCAGTATTTT
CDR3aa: CASSPPTATGSRPDTQYF

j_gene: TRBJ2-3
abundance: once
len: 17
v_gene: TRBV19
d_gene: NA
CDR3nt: TGTGCCAGTAGTATAGCCGTGACAGTCCCTAGCACAGATACGCAGTATTTT
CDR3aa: CASSIAVTVPSTDTQYF

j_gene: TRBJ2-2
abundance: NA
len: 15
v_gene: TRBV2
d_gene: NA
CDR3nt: TGTGCCAGCAGTGGACAGCGAGCGAACACCGGGGAGCTGTTTTTT
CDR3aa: CASSGQRANTGELFF

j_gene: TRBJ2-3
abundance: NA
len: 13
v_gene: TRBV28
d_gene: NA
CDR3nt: TGTGCCAACAGTGGGGCGGGCACAGATACGCAGTATTTT
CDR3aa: CANSGAGTDTQYF

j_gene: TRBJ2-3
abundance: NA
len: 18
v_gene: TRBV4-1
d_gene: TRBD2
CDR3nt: TGCGCCAGCAGCCGGGGATGGCTAGCGGGGGGTTACACAGATACGCAGTATTTT
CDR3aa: CASSRGWLAGGYTDTQYF

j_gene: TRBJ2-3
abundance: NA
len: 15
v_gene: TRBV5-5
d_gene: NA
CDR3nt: TGTGCCAGCAGCACCCTACCGGGGGTCACAGATACGCAGTATTTT
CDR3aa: CASSTLPGVTDTQYF

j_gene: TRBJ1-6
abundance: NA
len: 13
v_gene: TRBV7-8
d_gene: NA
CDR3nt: TGTGCCAGCAGCTTACAGGGTGATTCACCCCTCCACTTT
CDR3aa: CASSLQGDSPLHF

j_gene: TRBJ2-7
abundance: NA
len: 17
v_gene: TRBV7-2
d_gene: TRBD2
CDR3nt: TGTGCCAGCAGCAAGACTAGCGGGGGGCTTAGCTCCTACGAGCAGTACTTC
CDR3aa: CASSKTSGGLSSYEQYF

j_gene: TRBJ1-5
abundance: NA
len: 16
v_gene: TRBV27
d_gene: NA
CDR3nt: TGTGCCAGCAGTTTATCTGGAGGGCTGAGCAATCAGCCCCAGCATTTT
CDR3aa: CASSLSGGLSNQPQHF

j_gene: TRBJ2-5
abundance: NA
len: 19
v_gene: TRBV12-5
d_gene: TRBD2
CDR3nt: TGTGCTAGTGGTTTGGTAGGCCAGCGGGGGGGCCCCCGGTCAAAGACCCAGTACTTC
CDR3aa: CASGLVGQRGGPRSKTQYF

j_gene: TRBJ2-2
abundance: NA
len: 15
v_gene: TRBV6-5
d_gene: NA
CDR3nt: TGTGCCAGCAGCCGACCGGGGGCGAACACCGGGGAGCTGTTTTTT
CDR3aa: CASSRPGANTGELFF

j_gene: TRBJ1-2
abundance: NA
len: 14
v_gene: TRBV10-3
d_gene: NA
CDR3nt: TGTGCCATCAGTGACCCATCAGGGTTCTATGGCTACACCTTC
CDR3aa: CAISDPSGFYGYTF

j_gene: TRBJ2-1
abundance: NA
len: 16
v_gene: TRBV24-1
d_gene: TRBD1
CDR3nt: TGTGCCACCAGTGATTACGGACAGGGGGCTAACGGGGCCAAGTTCTTC
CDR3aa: CATSDYGQGANGAKFF

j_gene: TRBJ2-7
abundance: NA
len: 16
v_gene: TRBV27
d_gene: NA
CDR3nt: TGTGCCAGCAGTTCCTCCCGACAGGCTCTTTTCTACGAGCAGTACTTC
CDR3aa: CASSSSRQALFYEQYF